This entry lists 26 T cell receptor beta chains sequenced from one sample in a study of blood T cell repertoires in COVID-19. This table comes from immunoSEQ multiplex PCR, and its TCRdb copy is limited to in-frame clones, with some not included. The sample has about 180,000 clones, about 80% seen once; the top ten hold 14%. The specimen was PBMCs or T cells enriched from blood (not recorded which). These receptors were taken from a man between 60 and 75 years old who had been exposed to COVID-19.

This clone appeared a single time. A much larger clone lies a single base off, so this may be a read error. This chain uses TRBV27 with TRBJ1-5, with D tentatively TRBD1 (5 bases). The CDR3 contains 12 residues. V was shortened by 4 bases and J by 9 bases, with 10 bases between the two germline ends. Looked up from germline, CDR1 is MNHEY and CDR2 is SMNVEV (reference sequence). The chain's CDR3 is CASSSGSGPQHF. In DNA, the CDR3 is TGTGCCAGCAGTTCAGGGTCGGGGCCCCAGCATTTT.

V gene TRBV19 combines with J gene TRBJ2-1; D is unresolved. Trimming left V 5 bases short and J 8 bases short, with 16 bases between. The CDR3 runs 14 residues. Germline CDR1 LNHDA, CDR2 SQIVND (reference sequence). The CDR3, as DNA: TGTGCCAGTAGTCCCTCGGGTATTAAGCATGAGCAGTTCTTC. Amino acids: CASSPSGIKHEQFF.

The V and J genes are TRBV18 and TRBJ1-5, with D possibly TRBD1 on 6 matching bases. Germline CDR1 KGHSH, CDR2 LQKENI. V lost 1 base to trimming and J lost 6 bases, with 16 bases between them. The length of the CDR3 is 16 residues. CDR3: CASSPRGGARTQPQHF. As DNA, the CDR3 is TGTGCCAGCTCACCACGCGGGGGGGCTCGAACTCAGCCCCAGCATTTT.

This clone came up once. The rearrangement links TRBV19 to TRBJ2-7; D unclear. This CDR3 is 14 amino acids long. Per germline, CDR1 LNHDA and CDR2 SQIVND (reference sequence). Trimming took 0 bases from V and 5 from J, leaving 11 bases between them. The DNA for the CDR3 is TGTGCCAGTAGTATAGATCTTCGCAGTAACGAGCAGTACTTC. As protein: CASSIDLRSNEQYF.

V usage is TRBV30 and J usage is TRBJ1-1, with D unresolved. The CDR3 is made up of 12 amino acids. Trimming took 5 bases from V and 1 from J, leaving 8 bases between them. The V gene's germline CDR1 is GTSNPN and CDR2 SVGIG (reference sequence). The CDR3 nucleotides are TGTGCCTGGGCTAAAACGAACACTGAAGCTTTCTTT. It encodes CAWAKTNTEAFF.

V is TRBV7-2 and J is TRBJ2-7, with D unclear. This CDR3 region has 13 residues. Per germline, CDR1 SGHTA and CDR2 FQGNSA. With 5 bases removed from V and 2 bases from J, the gap between germline ends came to 10 bases. DNA of the CDR3: TGTGCCAGCAGCCATTACACCACCTACGAGCAGTACTTC. Its translation: CASSHYTTYEQYF.

The chain couples TRBV7-8 to TRBJ2-7, with 7 bases lining up with TRBD1. The V gene's germline CDR1 is SGHVS and CDR2 FQNEAQ. Unmatched junction bases numbered 4, after V lost 6 bases and J lost 2 bases. The CDR3 has 13 amino acids. The CDR3 sequence: CASSRGTAYEQYF. The CDR3, as DNA: TGTGCCAGCAGTCGAGGGACAGCCTACGAGCAGTACTTC.

This clone has a single count. The chain employs TRBV19 and TRBJ1-2; tentative D call: TRBD1 (5 bases). The length of the CDR3 is 13 residues. Germline values: CDR1 LNHDA, CDR2 SQIVND (reference sequence). V shed 3 bases and J shed 2 bases, with 7 bases lying between them. CDR3 region: CASSIQGNYGYTF. CDR3 sequence (DNA): TGTGCCAGTAGTATCCAGGGAAACTATGGCTACACCTTC.

This chain joins TRBV6-4 and TRBJ2-1; 12 bases are a match to TRBD2. V gave up 6 bases and J gave up 7 bases; unmatched junction bases: 19. This CDR3 is 19 amino acids long. Germline CDR1 MRHNA, CDR2 SNTAGT. CDR3 nucleotide sequence: TGTGCCAGCAGCCAGACTAGCGGGAGAGTGGGACGATGGGGAAATGAGCAGTTCTTC. Translated: CASSQTSGRVGRWGNEQFF.

This clone came up a few times. The CDR3 DNA reads as TGCGCCAGCAGCTTGAGTAGCATCCGCTCCTACGAGCAGTACTTC. Translating it yields CASSLSSIRSYEQYF. The V call is TRBV5-1, the J call TRBJ2-7, with D uncertain. Germline V gene data show CDR1 as SGHRS and CDR2 as YFSETQ. The CDR3 has 15 residues. With 1 base removed from V and 0 bases from J, the gap between germline ends came to 11 bases.

This chain uses TRBV5-8 with TRBJ1-1, with a weak D call TRBD1 (6 bases). With 5 bases removed from V and 13 bases from J, the gap between germline ends came to 21 bases. This CDR3 contains 13 residues. CDR1 is SGHTS and CDR2 is YDEGEE in the germline V gene. The CDR3 is CASRATGVYRDFF. The DNA of the CDR3 is TGTGCCAGCAGAGCGACAGGCGTTTACAGGGATTTCTTT.

A single count supports this clone. This chain joins TRBV5-1 and TRBJ2-5; 8 bases map to TRBD2. The germline CDR1 and CDR2 sequences are SGHRS and YFSETQ. V shed 0 bases and J 4 bases; nucleotides not matched to a gene: 2. CDR3 length: 14 amino acids. The CDR3 DNA reads TGCGCCAGCAGCTTGGATAGCGGGATAGAGACCCAGTACTTC. Translated: CASSLDSGIETQYF.

This chain links TRBV7-8 with TRBJ2-2; a possible D gene is TRBD2 (5 bases). The CDR3 is 16 residues long. Germline V gives CDR1 SGHVS, CDR2 FQNEAQ. V lost 5 bases, J lost 0 bases, and 13 bases lay in between. CDR3 nucleotides: TGTGCCAGCAGCCACCTAGCAACAGCGAACACCGGGGAGCTGTTTTTT. Translation: CASSHLATANTGELFF.

This clone was counted between two and nine times. V gene TRBV4-1 combines with J gene TRBJ2-5, with 11 bases that match TRBD2. CDR3 length equals 18 residues. Germline V gives CDR1 MGHRA, CDR2 YSYEKL. V lost 0 bases, J lost 2 bases, and 8 bases stayed unmatched. The CDR3 DNA follows: TGCGCCAGCAGCCAAGAATTCGGACTAGCGGGCCATCAAGAGACCCAGTACTTC. This gives the protein CASSQEFGLAGHQETQYF.

This clone was recorded a few times. The chain combines TRBV25-1 with TRBJ2-1, with D perhaps matching TRBD2 (6 bases). Germline CDR1 reads MGHDK; CDR2 reads SYGVNS. This CDR3 is 15 amino acids long. Between the trimmed V and J ends, which lost 3 bases and 3 bases, there was a span of 12 bases. The chain's CDR3 is CASSEEGPNYNEQFF. The CDR3 bases are TGTGCCAGCAGTGAGGAGGGCCCCAACTACAATGAGCAGTTCTTC.

The chain is built from TRBV30 and TRBJ1-6, with unresolved D. Trimming cost V 1 base and J 4 bases, with 5 bases left between them. CDR1 and CDR2 from the germline V gene are GTSNPN and SVGIG (reference sequence). The CDR3 totals 13 residues. DNA for the CDR3: TGTGCCTGGAGTGGTACTTATAATTCACCCCTCCACTTT. This gives the protein CAWSGTYNSPLHF.

This clone is a singleton in its sample. In DNA, the CDR3 is TGCGCCAGCAGTACCTCGGGAGGGGGAGTCAGCACAGATACGCAGTATTTT. This gives the protein CASSTSGGGVSTDTQYF. The V and J genes are TRBV5-1 and TRBJ2-3, with TRBD2 identical over 8 bases. CDR3 length: 17 residues. Germline values: CDR1 SGHRS, CDR2 YFSETQ. With V trimmed by 5 bases and J by 0 bases, 11 bases remained unmatched.

The rearrangement uses TRBV20-1 and TRBJ1-2; D is undetermined. The CDR3 runs to 10 residues. V was pared by 0 bases and J by 6 bases, with 2 bases between. Per germline, CDR1 DFQATT and CDR2 SNEGSKA (reference sequence). CDR3 sequence reads: CSARDDGYTF. The CDR3, as DNA: TGCAGTGCTAGAGACGATGGCTACACCTTC.

J is TRBJ1-5 and V is TRBV6-6; the match to TRBD1 covers 7 bases. Germline assignment: CDR1 MNHNY and CDR2 SVGAGI (reference sequence). The CDR3 extends over 15 amino acids. With 0 bases clipped from V and 9 bases from J, the junction kept 8 bases outside the gene matches. The CDR3: CASSYSPQDRRPQHF. The CDR3 DNA follows: TGTGCCAGCAGTTACTCCCCCCAGGACAGGAGGCCCCAGCATTTT.

This clone occurred once. This rearrangement joins TRBV9 to TRBJ2-1, with 9 bases fitting TRBD2. V gave up 0 bases and J gave up 7 bases; unmatched junction bases: 8. Per germline, CDR1 SGDLS and CDR2 YYNGEE. The CDR3 spans 16 residues. As DNA, the CDR3 is TGTGCCAGCAGCGTAGCCGCGGGAGGGCCAGGGAATGAGCAGTTCTTC. Its protein is CASSVAAGGPGNEQFF. The whole variable domain, remainder taken from reference TRBV9 and TRBJ2-1, is DSGVTQTPKHLITATGQRVTLRCSPRSGDLSVYWYQQSLDQGLQFLIQYYNGEERAKGNILERFSAQQFPDLHSELNLSSLELGDSALYFCASSVAAGGPGNEQFFGPGTRLTVL.

As concerns this clone: One end of the junction is discordant with germline, which a read error may explain. V usage is TRBV29-1 and J usage is TRBJ1-2; TRBD1 is a possible D gene (5 bases). In germline, CDR1 is SQVTM, CDR2 ANQGSEA. The CDR3 runs to 14 residues. CDR3 in amino acids: CSVDPGWANNGYTF. The CDR3 nucleotides read TGCAGCGTCGACCCAGGGTGGGCTAACAATGGCTACACCTTC.

V usage is TRBV5-1 and J usage is TRBJ2-5, with TRBD1 identical over 7 bases. The CDR3 loop spans 15 amino acids. CDR1 and CDR2 from the germline V gene are SGHRS and YFSETQ. Trimming took 0 bases from V and 4 from J; bases not matched to a gene: 6. The CDR3 reads CASSLDSTGVETQYF. In nucleotides, the CDR3 is TGCGCCAGCAGCTTGGATAGTACAGGGGTAGAGACCCAGTACTTC.

The J gene is TRBJ2-7, the V gene TRBV28, with D perhaps matching TRBD1 (6 bases). The CDR3 covers 14 residues. Trimming removed 0 bases at V and 1 base at J, with 7 bases between. Germline V CDR1 and CDR2: MDHEN, SYDVKM. CDR3 protein: CASSLWDSSYEQYF. The DNA for the CDR3 is TGTGCCAGCAGTTTATGGGACAGTTCCTACGAGCAGTACTTC.

V and J are TRBV6-4 and TRBJ1-1; the D gene is possibly TRBD1 (5 bases). Germline values: CDR1 MRHNA, CDR2 SNTAGT. Trimming cost V 5 bases and J 1 base, with 8 bases left between them. This CDR3 has 13 amino acids. The CDR3: CASSSQGNTEAFF. CDR3 bases: TGTGCCAGCAGTTCTCAGGGGAACACTGAAGCTTTCTTT.

V usage is TRBV5-4 and J usage is TRBJ2-1; 12 bases line up with TRBD2. The CDR3 consists of 16 residues. Trimming cost V 4 bases and J 8 bases; bases outside gene matches: 10. Germline V gene sequence: CDR1 SGHNT, CDR2 YYREEE (reference sequence). CDR3 bases: TGTGCCAGCAGCCCCCGGACGACTAGCGGGAGCGATGAGCAGTTCTTC. Protein product: CASSPRTTSGSDEQFF.

The chain combines TRBV2 with TRBJ2-5; 8 bases line up with TRBD2. Trimming removed 6 bases from V and 5 bases from J; junction bases left unmatched: 11. Per the germline V gene, CDR1 is SNHLY and CDR2 is FYNNEI. The CDR3 contains 15 residues. The chain's CDR3 is CASSQAGVSGETQYF. Written as DNA, the CDR3 is TGTGCCAGCAGCCAAGCGGGAGTCAGCGGGGAGACCCAGTACTTC.